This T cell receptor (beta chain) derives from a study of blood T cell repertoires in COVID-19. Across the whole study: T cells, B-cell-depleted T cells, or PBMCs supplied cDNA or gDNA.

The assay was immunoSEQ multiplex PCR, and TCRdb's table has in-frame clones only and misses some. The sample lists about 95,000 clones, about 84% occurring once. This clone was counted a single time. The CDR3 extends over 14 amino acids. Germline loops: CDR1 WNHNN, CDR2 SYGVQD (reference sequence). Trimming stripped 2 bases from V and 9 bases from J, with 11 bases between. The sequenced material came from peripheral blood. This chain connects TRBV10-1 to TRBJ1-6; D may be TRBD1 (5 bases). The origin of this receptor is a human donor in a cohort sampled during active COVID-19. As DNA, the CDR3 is TGCGCCAGCAGTGAGGAGGGGAGGGGTTCACCCCTCCACTTT. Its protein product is CASSEEGRGSPLHF.